Listed below are T cell receptor beta chains from one sample, sequenced in a study of tissue T cells after allogeneic stem cell transplantation. Produced via immunoSEQ multiplex PCR; TCRdb's table is partial and in-frame only. The sample consists of approximately 45,000 clones, approximately 92% of them appearing once. The sample was blood, taken before transplantation. The receptors shown here come from a woman aged 35 to 70 who later had graft-versus-host disease after an allogeneic stem cell transplant. CDR3s include the opening cysteine and the closing phenylalanine or tryptophan. Fields, in order: J gene, V gene, D gene, clone size, CDR3 DNA, CDR3 protein. A D gene is named only where the DNA matches it firmly. Only part of the rows carry a size: once, few, many, or a class if the clone is expanded.

>TRBJ1-1|TRBV6-5|-|-
TGTGCCAGCACCAAACCAGGGTCCACTGAAGCTTTCTTT
CASTKPGSTEAFF
>TRBJ1-5|TRBV28|TRBD1|-
TGTGCCAGCAGAGGAGGGGGCCTTAGCAATCAGCCCCAGCATTTT
CASRGGGLSNQPQHF
>TRBJ1-1|TRBV7-2|-|-
TGTGCCAGCAGCTTTTCTATGGGATCTGAGGCTTTCTTT
CASSFSMGSEAFF
>TRBJ1-2|TRBV4-3|-|-
TGCGCCAGCAGCCAAGACCCGGCGGGAAGTAGGGGCTACACCTTC
CASSQDPAGSRGYTF
>TRBJ2-2|TRBV4-3|TRBD2|-
TGCGCCAGCAGCTCAGGACTAGTTCCGGGGGAGCTGTTTTTT
CASSSGLVPGELFF
>TRBJ2-4|TRBV6-2/TRBV6-3|TRBD2|-
TGTGCCAGCAGCGGACTAGCGCGAAACATTCAGTACTTC
CASSGLARNIQYF
>TRBJ1-1|TRBV6-6|-|-
TGTGCCAGCAGTTACCCGCAAGGGAAGAACACTGAAGCTTTCTTT
CASSYPQGKNTEAFF
>TRBJ2-7|TRBV7-2|-|-
TGTGCCAGCAGCCCACCCCACGGAGACTACGAGCAGTACTTC
CASSPPHGDYEQYF
>TRBJ1-2|TRBV7-2|-|-
TGTGCCAGCGATGGGGGCTCCTATGGCTACACCTTC
CASDGGSYGYTF
>TRBJ1-4|TRBV7-2|-|-
TGTGCCAGCAGCTTAAATAGAGCAACTAATGAAAAACTGTTTTTT
CASSLNRATNEKLFF
>TRBJ2-7|TRBV19|-|-
TGTGCCAGTAGTGTCGACCCCAGGAGGGGGTACGAGCAGTACTTC
CASSVDPRRGYEQYF
>TRBJ2-5|TRBV27|TRBD1|-
TGTGCCAGCAGTGGGACAGCTCAAGAGACCCAGTACTTC
CASSGTAQETQYF
>TRBJ1-5|TRBV5-8|-|-
TGTGCCAGCAGCTTGGGGGGAGTTAGCAATCAGCCCCAGCATTTT
CASSLGGVSNQPQHF
>TRBJ2-1|TRBV7-2|TRBD2|once
TGTGCCAGCAGCTACAAAGGACTAGCGGTGTACAATGAGCAGTTCTTC
CASSYKGLAVYNEQFF
>TRBJ1-1|TRBV7-2|TRBD1|-
TGTGCCAGCACCGGACAGGGGACATTGAACACTGAAGCTTTCTTT
CASTGQGTLNTEAFF
>TRBJ2-7|TRBV10-2|-|-
TGCGCCAGCAGACTCGGAGGGCCCTACGAGCAGTACTTC
CASRLGGPYEQYF
>TRBJ2-7|TRBV11-2|-|few
TGTGCCAGCAGCTTAGCGGCGGGACCATCCTACGAGCAGTACTTC
CASSLAAGPSYEQYF
>TRBJ1-2|TRBV6-5|-|-
TGTGCCAGCAGTTACTCGGGGCAGGCCTCTGGCTACACCTTC
CASSYSGQASGYTF
>TRBJ2-1|TRBV19|TRBD1|-
TGTGCCAGTAGTACTCAGGGACAGACTATATACAATGAGCAGTTCTTC
CASSTQGQTIYNEQFF
>TRBJ2-7|TRBV5-1|-|-
TGCGCCAGCAGCTTGGCTAGCGTCACCTACGAGCAGTACTTC
CASSLASVTYEQYF
>TRBJ1-2|TRBV6-2/TRBV6-3|TRBD1|-
TGTGCCAGCAGTGGGACAGTTAACTATGGCTACACCTTC
CASSGTVNYGYTF
>TRBJ2-6|TRBV5-5|-|-
TGTGCCAGCAGCTTGGTAGGCGGCTCTGGGGCCAACGTCCTGACTTTC
CASSLVGGSGANVLTF